Sequencing of this T cell receptor beta chain was carried out in a study of beta chain features in type 1 diabetes. As regards this clone: Its antigen is as yet unknown.

Study-level findings and limits: Naive, central memory and regulatory TCRB repertoires appeared more similar among patients than healthy donors. The cDNA sequencing approach could over-represent high-TCR-expressing cells.

The CDR3 has 14 amino acids. CDR1 and CDR2 from the germline V gene are LNHDA and SQIVND (reference sequence). Trimming shortened V by 7 bases and J by 0 bases, and 12 bases separated the two germline ends. Post-sort purity exceeded 95% for all sorted populations. Every isolated RNA sample was fully reverse transcribed, so sequencing captured expressed TCRB transcripts. Reads from naive, central memory and regulatory T cell samples averaged roughly 3.6 million. Assay used: immunoSEQ multiplex PCR; TCRdb lists only in-frame clones, some missing. The sample consists of 620,000 or so clones, roughly 15% of them appearing once.

The sample comprised naive CD4+ T cells from blood. This chain uses TRBV19 with TRBJ1-2; a possible D gene is TRBD1 (5 bases). The clonotype originates from a man between 18 and 29 years old in good health. The CDR3 reads CASMEGRSNYGYTF. CDR3 bases: TGTGCCAGTATGGAGGGGCGATCTAACTATGGCTACACCTTC.